This TCR beta chain was sequenced for a study of cytomegalovirus exposure and HLA in healthy donors. Study-wide points: Rarity marked most TCR sequences, yet some public TCRs occurred in many donors. The authors enumerated over 150 TCR beta chains as linked to cytomegalovirus.

Clones were sequenced by immunoSEQ multiplex PCR, and TCRdb holds only the in-frame ones, with some missing. Here the sample spans 150,000 to 200,000 clones, 85% to 90% being singletons. Germline V gene data show CDR1 as SGHVS and CDR2 as FNYEAQ. Trimming pared 2 bases from V and 8 bases from J, leaving 22 bases between. The CDR3 sequence is 17 residues long. Regarding this clone: Its cognate antigen is unknown.

The TCR comes from a man younger than 30 in good health and CMV-seropositive. The genes are TRBV7-6 and TRBJ2-1, with a tentative D call TRBD2 (6 bases). Sequencing was done on a sample of PBMCs. CDR3 sequence: CASSLFPAGRPGYEQFF. The DNA of the CDR3 is TGTGCCAGCAGCTTATTCCCAGCGGGCAGGCCGGGCTATGAGCAGTTCTTC.